This record covers a single TCR beta chain. The antigen is not known. Some clones are missing from TCRdb's copy, which holds only in-frame ones; the method was immunoSEQ multiplex PCR. The sample shows 60,000 to 80,000 clones, approximately 79% of them seen only once. The sample belongs to a study of early stage breast cancer tumors. Study-level background: Most invasive tumors, twelve of 16, were ER+/PR+/HER2-.

The CDR3 covers 14 residues. The germline CDR1 and CDR2 sequences are SGHNT and YENEEA. V gave up 1 base and J gave up 4 bases, with 7 bases separating them. Study-wide results and caveats: Compared with adjacent normal breast, tumors showed approximately 2.5-fold denser, more clonal T cells. Enriched TCRB sequences shared across patients were mostly commonly generated sequences.

Sample: blood. The chain recombines TRBV11-3 with TRBJ2-2; the D gene could be TRBD1 or TRBD2 (5 bases each). The TCR sequence derives from a person in their sixties with breast cancer. This CDR3 is CASSLGGSTGELFF. CDR3 DNA: TGTGCCAGCAGCTTAGGGGGGAGCACCGGGGAGCTGTTTTTT.